One sample yielded the 17 T cell receptor beta chains listed below, sequenced in a study of blood T cells in healthy people across ages. The use of a sample-barcoded 5' primer and a J-beta primer mix characterized a second PCR of about 7 to 12 cycles. TCRdb fed the 5' RACE reads into MiXCR, producing one record per CDR3 protein. The sample holds fewer than 800,000 distinct CDR3 sequences; approximately 25% are singletons and the top ten take 9.4%. These data were also filed under a second study, of T cells of mothers and their children.

The sample was blood. These receptors all stem from a boy between 10 and 17 years old in good health.

This clonotype was observed a single time. A much bigger clone sits one base away, suggesting this may be a read error. Because the CDR3 is missing its conserved closing phenylalanine or tryptophan, this is likely a read error. The chain combines TRBV3-1 with TRBJ2-5; D unresolved. CDR3 size: 12 residues. V dropped 2 bases and J dropped 5 bases, with 6 bases sitting between them. Per the germline V gene, CDR1 is LGHDT and CDR2 is YNNKEL (reference sequence). The CDR3 coding sequence is TGTGCCAGCAGCCAAATTGGGGAGACCCAGTACTCC. It codes for CASSQIGETQYS.

The chain recombines TRBV5-6 with TRBJ2-3; D is unresolved. Trimming took 4 bases from V and 4 from J, leaving 13 bases between them. The germline V gene encodes CDR1 SGHDT and CDR2 YYEEEE. This CDR3 spans 14 amino acids. CDR3 in amino acids: CASSHLGGPDTQYF. The CDR3 DNA sequence: TGTGCCAGCAGCCACTTAGGTGGGCCAGATACGCAGTATTTT.

This clonotype has just a few counts. CDR3 sequence: CSASAERETQYF. The CDR3 DNA sequence: TGCAGTGCTAGTGCCGAGCGTGAGACCCAGTACTTC. The chain links TRBV20-1 to TRBJ2-5; D not certain. CDR1 DFQATT and CDR2 SNEGSKA come from the germline V gene (reference sequence). V was trimmed by 3 bases and J by 5 bases, leaving 10 bases between them. There are 12 residues in the CDR3.

This clonotype was counted between two and nine times. The chain combines TRBV12-3 or TRBV12-4 with TRBJ2-5; 10 bases agree with TRBD1. CDR3 length: 14 amino acids. V trimming: 5 bases; J trimming: 6 bases; junction bases outside the gene matches: 6. In nucleotides, the CDR3 is TGTGCCAGCAGTCCGGACAGGGGGTGGAAGACCCAGTACTTC. It specifies CASSPDRGWKTQYF.

The V gene is TRBV10-3, the J gene TRBJ2-2, with D perhaps given as TRBD1 or TRBD2 (6 bases each). V lost 2 bases and J lost 5, with 15 bases in between. Germline V gives CDR1 ENHRY, CDR2 SYGVKD. The CDR3 covers 16 residues. This chain's CDR3 is CAISEVEKGGTGELFF. CDR3 in DNA: TGTGCCATCAGTGAGGTCGAGAAAGGGGGGACCGGGGAGCTGTTTTTT.

This clonotype was counted only a few times. V gene TRBV6-1 combines with J gene TRBJ2-1, with 12 positions matching TRBD1. After removal of 6 bases from V and 0 bases from J, the junction contained 3 bases not matched to a gene. CDR1 is MNHNS, CDR2 SASEGT, per germline. This CDR3 comprises 16 residues. The CDR3 region has the DNA TGTGCCAGCAGGGGACAGGGGGCATACTCCTACAATGAGCAGTTCTTC. The encoded protein is CASRGQGAYSYNEQFF.

This clonotype was observed a few times. The rearrangement uses TRBV7-2 and TRBJ2-5, with D maybe TRBD1 (7 bases). Trimming took off 1 base at V and 5 bases at J, with 17 bases between the two ends. The germline V gene encodes CDR1 SGHTA and CDR2 FQGNSA. The CDR3 runs to 16 residues. This CDR3 reads CASSLVSQGLAETQYF. The CDR3 region has the DNA TGTGCCAGCAGCTTAGTATCACAGGGGCTAGCGGAGACCCAGTACTTC.

The chain links TRBV7-9 to TRBJ1-5, with 7 bases lining up with TRBD1. Germline lookup yields CDR1 SEHNR and CDR2 FQNEAQ (reference sequence). The CDR3 sequence is 14 residues long. J gave up 5 bases and V 5 bases, and 6 bases lay outside the gene matches. The CDR3, as DNA: TGTGCCAGCAGCGCGACAGGGTCTGATCAGCCCCAGCATTTT. Residues: CASSATGSDQPQHF.

The chain uses TRBV12-3 or TRBV12-4 and TRBJ2-1; 9 bases line up with TRBD2. J was trimmed by 6 bases and V by 5 bases; bases with no gene match: 8. This CDR3 contains 15 residues. CDR3 nucleotide sequence: TGTGCCAGCAGTGAAGGCGGGGGGGCCGTCAATGAGCAGTTCTTC. It codes for CASSEGGGAVNEQFF.

The chain recombines TRBV20-1 with TRBJ1-4; 8 bases fit TRBD1. The ends lost 4 bases at V and 2 bases at J; junction bases unmatched: 0. Germline CDR1 DFQATT, CDR2 SNEGSKA (reference sequence). The CDR3 is 13 residues long. The CDR3 protein is CSANRGTNEKLFF. In DNA, the CDR3 is TGCAGTGCTAACAGGGGGACTAATGAAAAACTGTTTTTT.

This clonotype was counted a single time. V usage is TRBV7-2 and J usage is TRBJ2-4; 8 bases fit TRBD2. Losses at the gene ends were 5 bases for V and 5 bases for J; bases not matched to a gene: 11. This CDR3 has 16 residues. CDR1 SGHTA and CDR2 FQGNSA come from the germline V gene. CDR3 sequence: CASSPSAAGVQNIQYF. CDR3 coding DNA: TGTGCCAGCAGCCCCTCGGCAGCGGGGGTTCAAAACATTCAGTACTTC.

In its sample, this clonotype was seen a few times. The rearrangement joins TRBV28 to TRBJ2-5; no firm D call. The CDR3 has 16 amino acids. Trimming took off 1 base at V and 5 bases at J, with 17 bases between the two ends. Germline CDR1 reads MDHEN; CDR2 reads SYDVKM. CDR3 bases: TGTGCCAGCAGTTTATCCCCTACACCCGCCCGGGAGACCCAGTACTTC. It codes for CASSLSPTPARETQYF.

The chain links TRBV7-2 to TRBJ2-5, with TRBD1 identical over 8 bases. The J call may be wrong; the DNA end is better matched by TRBJ2-1. The V gene's germline CDR1 is SGHTA and CDR2 FQGNSA. This CDR3 contains 15 residues. In DNA, the CDR3 is TGTGCCAGCAGCTTCGACAGGGGTCGAAGTAGTGAGCAGTTCTTC. This codes for CASSFDRGRSSEQFF.

This clonotype was seen a handful of times. The V call is TRBV20-1, the J call TRBJ2-7; maybe TRBD2 (6 bases). Germline V CDR1 and CDR2: DFQATT, SNEGSKA (reference sequence). Trimming cost V 3 bases and J 7 bases, with 10 bases left between them. This CDR3 comprises 11 residues. The CDR3 region has the DNA TGCAGTGCTAGCGGGAGTCGGGAGCAGTACTTC. Encoded protein: CSASGSREQYF.

There are a few counts of this clonotype. The V and J genes are TRBV28 and TRBJ1-2; 9 bases are shared with TRBD1. CDR1 and CDR2 from the germline V gene are MDHEN and SYDVKM. This CDR3 is built from 15 residues. Unmatched junction bases numbered 9, after V lost 5 bases and J lost 5 bases. The CDR3 is CASSVTGGAGYGYTF. The CDR3 DNA reads as TGTGCCAGCAGTGTTACAGGGGGCGCGGGATATGGCTACACCTTC.

The genes are TRBV20-1 and TRBJ2-3, with 7 bases that match TRBD2. CDR1 is DFQATT, CDR2 SNEGSKA, per germline (reference sequence). J was trimmed by 2 bases and V by 5 bases; bases with no gene match: 7. The CDR3 spans 14 residues. The CDR3 nucleotides read TGCAGTGCTGTTCCGGGACTAAACACAGATACGCAGTATTTT. This gives the protein CSAVPGLNTDTQYF.

This clonotype was detected a few times. CDR3 DNA: TGTGCCAGCAGCTTTATCCAGGAGATCGAGACCCAGTACTTC. Its protein is CASSFIQEIETQYF. The V gene is TRBV7-9, the J gene TRBJ2-5, with D unresolved. Between the trimmed V and J ends, which lost 3 bases and 5 bases, there was a span of 13 bases. This CDR3 is built from 14 residues. CDR1 and CDR2 from the germline V gene are SEHNR and FQNEAQ (reference sequence).